This TCR beta chain was found in a study of radiotherapy plus CTLA-4 blockade in lung cancer. The CDR3 totals 15 residues. Deletions cut 7 bases from V and 4 bases from J, with 17 bases between. Germline CDR1 reads LGHNT; CDR2 reads FRNRAP. Libraries were prepared by immunoSEQ multiplex PCR; TCRdb keeps only in-frame clonotypes and omits some of them. The sample records 90,000 to 130,000 clones, roughly four fifths being singletons. The specimen was peripheral blood, collected from a patient treated with radiotherapy plus ipilimumab. The TCR originated in a human donor with non-small cell lung cancer that progressed on radiotherapy plus ipilimumab. Some clones in this sample may be carry-over from other donors' samples. The chain uses TRBV12-5 and TRBJ2-1, with no clear D. The CDR3 sequence: CASAEGSLYYNEQFF. The CDR3 DNA is TGTGCTAGTGCTGAAGGCAGCTTATATTACAATGAGCAGTTCTTC.